Listed below are T cell receptor beta chains from one sample, sequenced in a study of CD8 T cells in ankylosing spondylitis. MiXCR, run by TCRdb on the 5' RACE reads, gives a single entry per CDR3 protein. The sample has under 450,000 distinct CDR3 sequences, approximately 20% seen once. Sequencing was performed on blood, either unsorted or a sorted T cell fraction (not recorded which). Receptors were obtained from a male donor with ankylosing spondylitis or in good health (not recorded which). CDR3s include the opening cysteine and the closing phenylalanine or tryptophan. D genes are given only for firm matches. Clone size, where shown, is once, few, many, or a class for clones that have expanded.

CDR3 length,J gene,V gene,clone size,D gene,CDR3 protein,CDR3 DNA
15,TRBJ2-5,TRBV11-1,NA,NA,CASSPTMDRKETQYF,TGTGCCAGCAGCCCCACAATGGACAGAAAAGAGACCCAGTACTTC
14,TRBJ2-7,TRBV15,NA,NA,CATSSLFRGYEQYF,TGTGCCACCAGCAGCCTATTCAGGGGTTACGAGCAGTACTTC
15,TRBJ2-1,TRBV4-1,NA,TRBD2,CASSQRTSGGYEQFF,TGCGCCAGCAGCCAAAGGACTAGCGGGGGCTATGAGCAGTTCTTC
16,TRBJ1-5,TRBV12-3/TRBV12-4,NA,TRBD1,CASSLGFRGPNQPQHF,TGTGCCAGCAGTTTAGGGTTCAGGGGGCCGAATCAGCCCCAGCATTTT
15,TRBJ2-1,TRBV4-2,NA,TRBD2,CASSQVRLAENEQFF,TGTGCCAGCAGCCAAGTGAGACTAGCGGAAAATGAGCAGTTCTTC
18,TRBJ2-2,TRBV11-1,few,TRBD1,CASSPPPGTDFKTGELFF,TGTGCCAGCAGCCCCCCTCCCGGGACAGACTTCAAGACCGGGGAGCTGTTTTTT
19,TRBJ2-3,TRBV24-1,few,TRBD2,CATSDGGPWTSGSTDTQYF,TGTGCCACCAGTGATGGGGGCCCGTGGACTAGCGGAAGCACAGATACGCAGTATTTT
14,TRBJ2-7,TRBV10-3,few,NA,CAIGGGGASYEQYF,TGTGCCATCGGCGGTGGGGGCGCATCGTACGAGCAGTACTTC
13,TRBJ2-7,TRBV12-5,few,NA,CASARDSPYEQYF,TGTGCTAGTGCCAGGGACTCCCCCTACGAGCAGTACTTC
15,TRBJ2-5,TRBV29-1,NA,TRBD1,CSVDGTAEIGETQYF,TGCAGCGTGGACGGGACAGCCGAGATCGGGGAGACCCAGTACTTC
14,TRBJ2-1,TRBV12-3/TRBV12-4,many,NA,CASGLGTSYNEQFF,TGTGCCAGCGGGCTTGGGACCTCCTACAATGAGCAGTTCTTC
14,TRBJ1-2,TRBV18,NA,TRBD1,CASSPGTDTNGYTF,TGTGCCAGCTCGCCCGGGACAGACACAAATGGCTACACCTTC
16,TRBJ2-5,TRBV15,few,TRBD1,CATSAFTGGGKETQYF,TGTGCCACCAGCGCCTTTACAGGGGGCGGAAAAGAGACCCAGTACTTC
13,TRBJ1-2,TRBV6-6,few,TRBD1,CASSGTGSYGYTF,TGTGCCAGCAGTGGGACAGGGTCCTATGGCTACACCTTC
16,TRBJ2-7,TRBV7-8,NA,NA,CASSPPNGLSSYERYF,TGTGCCAGCAGCCCACCTAATGGGTTGAGCTCCTACGAGCGGTACTTC
15,TRBJ2-7,TRBV11-2,few,NA,CASSFGSWGSYEQYF,TGTGCCAGCAGCTTCGGTAGTTGGGGCTCCTACGAGCAGTACTTC
15,TRBJ2-5,TRBV11-2,many,TRBD2,CASSHGGGVQETQYF,TGTGCCAGCAGCCATGGGGGGGGAGTTCAAGAGACCCAGTACTTC
18,TRBJ2-3,TRBV6-1,NA,NA,CASIWPGRAFCGTDTQYF,TGTGCCAGCATATGGCCAGGGAGAGCTTTCTGCGGCACAGATACGCAGTATTTT
15,TRBJ2-2,TRBV18,NA,NA,CASSPRAEITGELFF,TGTGCCAGCTCACCCCGGGCAGAGATCACCGGGGAGCTGTTTTTT
16,TRBJ2-2,TRBV12-3/TRBV12-4,NA,TRBD1,CASSLDRGDRGGELVF,TGTGCCAGCAGCCTGGACAGGGGCGACCGTGGCGGGGAGCTGGTTTTT
17,TRBJ2-4,TRBV28,few,NA,CASSSSLRAGPKNIQYF,TGTGCCAGCAGTTCCTCCCTTCGGGCGGGGCCCAAAAACATTCAGTACTTC
16,TRBJ2-1,TRBV7-9,NA,NA,CASTQLVGDYYNEQFF,TGTGCCAGCACCCAGCTTGTGGGGGATTACTACAATGAGCAGTTCTTC
16,TRBJ2-3,TRBV5-1,NA,TRBD2,CASSNGLAGAVDTQYF,TGCGCCAGCAGCAACGGACTAGCGGGGGCCGTAGATACGCAGTATTTT
16,TRBJ2-5,TRBV20-1,NA,TRBD1,CSAMDSRGRGGETQYF,TGCAGTGCTATGGACTCCAGGGGGCGAGGAGGAGAGACCCAGTACTTC
13,TRBJ2-3,TRBV2,NA,NA,CAAPPSDSDTQYF,TGTGCCGCCCCACCATCAGACTCAGATACGCAGTATTTT
13,TRBJ2-3,TRBV7-6,few,NA,CASSSRLSDTQYF,TGTGCCAGCAGCTCCCGACTTTCAGATACGCAGTATTTT
17,TRBJ2-2,TRBV4-1,NA,TRBD1,CASSPRSRTGIPGELFF,TGCGCCAGCAGCCCCCGCTCGAGGACAGGGATCCCCGGGGAGCTGTTTTTT
14,TRBJ2-3,TRBV2,NA,NA,CASSGTGFSDTQYF,TGTGCCAGCAGTGGTACAGGGTTTTCAGATACGCAGTATTTT
15,TRBJ2-7,TRBV11-2,NA,NA,CASSFFRDGFYEQYF,TGTGCCAGCAGCTTTTTCCGGGACGGCTTTTACGAGCAGTACTTC
14,TRBJ2-3,TRBV7-9,NA,NA,CASSLLLATDTQYF,TGTGCCAGCAGCTTATTATTAGCAACAGATACGCAGTATTTT
13,TRBJ1-2,TRBV29-1,NA,TRBD1,CSVEDRGLGGYTF,TGCAGCGTTGAAGACAGGGGGTTGGGTGGCTACACCTTC
15,TRBJ2-1,TRBV20-1,NA,NA,CSALGHLTGSHEQFF,TGCAGTGCCCTCGGCCACCTGACGGGGTCCCATGAGCAGTTCTTC
15,TRBJ2-3,TRBV10-2,few,TRBD2,CASSAAGGPIDTQYF,TGCGCCAGCAGTGCAGCGGGGGGGCCAATAGATACGCAGTATTTT
18,TRBJ2-1,TRBV5-6,NA,TRBD2,CASSLGPSGGPTYNEQFF,TGTGCCAGCAGCTTGGGGCCTAGCGGGGGACCCACCTACAATGAGCAGTTCTTC
16,TRBJ2-1,TRBV7-3,NA,TRBD2,CASSMTSGGPSDEQFF,TGTGCCAGCAGCATGACTAGCGGGGGCCCTAGCGATGAGCAGTTCTTC
11,TRBJ2-3,TRBV7-9,NA,NA,CALSPGNTQYF,TGTGCCCTAAGTCCGGGAAATACGCAGTATTTT
15,TRBJ2-5,TRBV10-3,NA,TRBD2,CAISGTSGRQETQYF,TGTGCCATCAGTGGGACTAGCGGCAGGCAGGAGACCCAGTACTTC
15,TRBJ1-1,TRBV19,NA,NA,CASSPWGGPNTEAFF,TGTGCCAGTAGTCCCTGGGGGGGGCCGAACACTGAAGCTTTCTTT
15,TRBJ2-1,TRBV16,NA,NA,CASSQFSGAGNEQFF,TGTGCCAGCAGCCAATTTTCCGGGGCGGGCAATGAGCAGTTCTTC
11,TRBJ2-7,TRBV6-5,few,NA,CASSYYDEQYF,TGTGCCAGCAGTTACTACGACGAGCAGTACTTC
15,TRBJ1-1,TRBV12-3/TRBV12-4,NA,NA,CASSLSPAGYTEAFF,TGTGCCAGCAGTTTGTCCCCCGCGGGGTACACTGAAGCTTTCTTT
15,TRBJ2-1,TRBV27,NA,TRBD1,CASSLSRTGQNEQFF,TGTGCCAGCAGTTTATCCAGGACAGGACAGAATGAGCAGTTCTTC
12,TRBJ1-1,TRBV12-3/TRBV12-4,few,NA,CASNSGGYEAFF,TGTGCCAGCAATTCCGGCGGGTATGAAGCTTTCTTT
15,TRBJ2-7,TRBV18,NA,NA,CASSREPGRDYEQYF,TGTGCCAGCTCACGGGAACCCGGGCGGGACTACGAGCAGTACTTC
12,TRBJ2-3,TRBV12-3/TRBV12-4,many,NA,CASSTGTDTQYF,TGTGCCAGCAGCACTGGAACAGATACGCAGTATTTT
13,TRBJ2-5,TRBV7-8,NA,NA,CASLNPRGETQYF,TGTGCCAGTCTTAACCCGCGGGGAGAGACCCAGTACTTC
15,TRBJ2-7,TRBV5-1,many,NA,CASSLVGGSVYEQYF,TGCGCCAGCAGCTTGGTCGGGGGAAGTGTGTACGAGCAGTACTTC
12,TRBJ2-1,TRBV20-1,few,NA,CSAKGWYNEQFF,TGCAGTGCTAAAGGGTGGTACAATGAGCAGTTCTTC
14,TRBJ1-5,TRBV5-6,NA,NA,CASSSEGRDQPQHF,TGTGCCAGCAGCTCGGAGGGGAGGGATCAGCCCCAGCATTTT
15,TRBJ1-1,TRBV13,many,NA,CASSPPWAENTEAFF,TGTGCCAGCAGCCCCCCTTGGGCCGAGAACACTGAAGCTTTCTTT
13,TRBJ2-5,TRBV20-1,few,NA,CSATGGYQETQYF,TGCAGTGCTACCGGCGGGTACCAAGAGACCCAGTACTTC
12,TRBJ2-7,TRBV27,NA,NA,CASSSGLPEQYF,TGTGCCAGCAGTAGCGGTCTACCCGAGCAGTACTTC
17,TRBJ2-1,TRBV2,NA,TRBD2,CASSGPSGGSAYNEQFF,TGTGCCAGCAGTGGGCCTAGCGGGGGCTCTGCCTACAATGAGCAGTTCTTC
13,TRBJ2-7,TRBV4-1,few,NA,CASSLTRGYEQYF,TGCGCCAGCAGCCTGACAAGGGGTTACGAGCAGTACTTC
14,TRBJ2-7,TRBV7-9,few,TRBD2,CASSLSWGGSEQYF,TGTGCCAGCAGCTTAAGTTGGGGGGGTTCCGAGCAGTACTTC